The 10 T cell receptor beta chains listed next were all sequenced from one sample in a study of T cell changes during pregnancy in multiple sclerosis. The data were produced by immunoSEQ multiplex PCR, yet TCRdb's version contains in-frame clones alone and is incomplete. The top ten clones hold 1.4% of a sample with 78,000 or so clones, approximately 90% of them seen once. Here the sequenced sample was peripheral blood, taken before pregnancy. These receptors all stem from a female donor with multiple sclerosis, enrolled in a pregnancy study.

The chain joins TRBV27 to TRBJ1-2, with D tentatively TRBD1 (5 bases). This CDR3 has 15 residues. In germline, CDR1 is MNHEY, CDR2 SMNVEV (reference sequence). Trimming left V 4 bases short and J 8 bases short, with 20 bases between. The CDR3 DNA is TGTGCCAGCAGTTCCTCCGTGGGGGGGTTAGTAGGCTACACCTTC. Encoded protein: CASSSSVGGLVGYTF.

The chain carries TRBV30 and TRBJ2-3; TRBD2 agrees at 10 bases. Germline lookup yields CDR1 GTSNPN and CDR2 SVGIG (reference sequence). The CDR3 contains 17 residues. V trimming: 2 bases; J trimming: 2 bases; junction bases outside the gene matches: 10. The CDR3 loop is CAWSMLAGGGVTDTQYF. For the CDR3, the DNA is TGTGCCTGGAGTATGTTAGCGGGGGGCGGGGTCACAGATACGCAGTATTTT.

The chain joins TRBV4-1 to TRBJ2-1; 8 nucleotides line up with TRBD1. J lost 8 bases, V lost 3 bases, and 6 bases had no gene match. The CDR3 has 14 amino acids. Germline V CDR1 and CDR2: MGHRA, YSYEKL. CDR3 amino acids: CASSQPGQGYEQFF. DNA for the CDR3: TGCGCCAGCAGCCAGCCAGGACAGGGCTATGAGCAGTTCTTC.

The CDR3 region is CASSPQYQETQYF. CDR3 nucleotide sequence: TGCGCCAGCAGCCCCCAGTACCAAGAGACCCAGTACTTC. The chain joins TRBV5-1 to TRBJ2-5; unclear D gene. V lost 4 bases and J lost 0, with 7 bases in between. CDR3 length: 13 amino acids. The germline CDR1 and CDR2 sequences are SGHRS and YFSETQ. The whole variable domain, filled in from reference TRBV5-1 and TRBJ2-5, reads KAGVTQTPRYLIKTRGQQVTLSCSPISGHRSVSWYQQTPGQGLQFLFEYFSETQRNKGNFPGRFSGRQFSNSRSEMNVSTLELGDSALYLCASSPQYQETQYFGPGTRLLVL.

The chain is built from TRBV6-1 and TRBJ2-4; D is possibly TRBD1 (6 bases). The CDR3 is 15 residues long. CDR1 is MNHNS, CDR2 SASEGT, per germline. Trimming pared 2 bases from V and 8 bases from J, leaving 16 bases between. As DNA, the CDR3 is TGTGCCAGCAGTGAACTATCAGGGGCCGGTGACATTCAGTACTTC. Its protein is CASSELSGAGDIQYF.

The chain couples TRBV6-1 to TRBJ2-2, with a weak D call TRBD2 (5 bases). Germline CDR1 and CDR2: MNHNS and SASEGT. The V and J ends lost 4 bases and 1 base respectively, with 10 bases between them. The CDR3 contains 15 residues. The CDR3 spells CASSGGEGNTGELFF. The DNA of the CDR3 is TGTGCCAGCAGTGGGGGTGAGGGGAACACCGGGGAGCTGTTTTTT.

The gene calls are TRBV6-5 and TRBJ2-1, with 8 bases that match TRBD1. Trimming took 6 bases from V and 2 from J; bases not matched to a gene: 6. Per the germline V gene, CDR1 is MNHEY and CDR2 is SVGAGI. The CDR3 totals 15 residues. The DNA of the CDR3 is TGTGCCAGCAGCTCCGACAGGGGTCCCTACAATGAGCAGTTCTTC. Encoded protein: CASSSDRGPYNEQFF.

V usage is TRBV19 and J usage is TRBJ1-2; TRBD1 might be the D (6 bases). From germline, CDR1 is LNHDA and CDR2 SQIVND (reference sequence). Deletions cut 2 bases from V and 5 bases from J, with 21 bases between. The CDR3 consists of 17 residues. The CDR3 is CASSIYRDTTFPYGYTF. In DNA, the CDR3 is TGTGCCAGTAGTATATACCGGGACACCACCTTTCCTTATGGCTACACCTTC.

The chain employs TRBV13 and TRBJ1-3; 7 bases are shared with TRBD1. Germline V gene data show CDR1 as PRHDT and CDR2 as FYEKMQ (reference sequence). V dropped 3 bases and J dropped 4; count of bases not matched to a gene: 0. The CDR3 contains 13 residues. CDR3: CASSLTGGNTIYF. CDR3 bases: TGTGCCAGCAGCTTGACAGGGGGAAACACCATATATTTT.

The genes are TRBV4-1 and TRBJ2-1; TRBD2 matches at 9 bases. Per germline, CDR1 MGHRA and CDR2 YSYEKL. There are 16 residues in the CDR3. V was pared by 4 bases and J by 5 bases, with 9 bases of the junction left unmatched. The chain's CDR3 is CASSLASGEINNEQFF. CDR3 DNA sequence: TGCGCCAGCAGCCTCGCTAGCGGGGAGATTAACAATGAGCAGTTCTTC.